This TCR beta chain is from a study of blood T cell repertoires in COVID-19. Study details: Acute and convalescent COVID-19 specimens originated in the United States, Italy and Spain. T cells, B-cell-depleted T cells, or PBMCs supplied cDNA or gDNA.

Per the authors' pipeline: Amplified reference gene primers provided the basis for estimating nucleated cell counts. Assay: immunoSEQ multiplex PCR; the TCRdb copy retains only in-frame clones and omits some. The V and J calls and clone size come from that table; D and trimming were worked out from the DNA. The sample has a few hundred thousand clones; around 83% are singletons. CDR1 and CDR2 from the germline V gene are LNHDA and SQIVND (reference sequence). The CDR3 covers 15 residues. After removal of 0 bases from V and 3 bases from J, the junction contained 2 bases not matched to a gene. The genes are TRBV19 and TRBJ2-7; 10 bases agree with TRBD2. This clonotype was sampled from a man aged 35 to 55 who had recovered from COVID-19. Input material: peripheral blood. The chain's CDR3 is CASSIELAGSYEQYF. The CDR3 DNA reads as TGTGCCAGTAGTATAGAACTAGCGGGAAGCTACGAGCAGTACTTC.